The 20 T cell receptor beta chains in this list originate from one sample, sequenced in a study of shared clonotypes between healthy human individuals (dated by TCRdb to 2018 to 2021). The library was obtained by the immunoSEQ multiplex PCR assay. As stored in TCRdb, this immuneACCESS dataset retains in-frame rearrangements with V and J assigned. A fraction of the clones does not appear; measured against another copy, unresolved V genes explain less than half of the discrepancy, and the remainder lacks a known reason. Counted in this sample were over 950,000 clones; around three quarters of them appeared once. Approximately 0.9% of the sample is held by the ten biggest clonotypes. Sequencing was carried out using memory CD4+ T cells from PBMCs. This specimen's cell subset or site label, per the study, means: CD45RA-negative fraction. Receptors originate from a young man in good health. Some clones in this sample may be carry-over from other donors' samples.

The V call is TRBV4-3, the J call TRBJ1-5, with no clear D. CDR1 LGHNA and CDR2 YSLEER come from the germline V gene. Trimming removed 0 bases from V and 3 bases from J, with 12 bases in between. The CDR3 has 16 residues. CDR3 nucleotide sequence: TGCGCCAGCAGCCAAGATCTTCGGAGATACAATCAGCCCCAGCATTTT. Translating it yields CASSQDLRRYNQPQHF.

This clone has only one observation. J is TRBJ1-1 and V is TRBV15, with 9 bases that match TRBD1. V lost 6 bases to trimming and J lost 3 bases; unmatched junction nucleotides: 17. The CDR3 loop spans 18 amino acids. Germline CDR1 and CDR2: LNHNV and YYDKDF (reference sequence). As DNA, the CDR3 is TGTGCCACCAGTCGATTGGGACAGGGTAGTCGTAGGGACACTGAAGCTTTCTTT. This sequence encodes CATSRLGQGSRRDTEAFF.

This clone was detected once. V gene TRBV27 combines with J gene TRBJ1-2; 11 bases are a match to TRBD1. From germline, CDR1 is MNHEY and CDR2 SMNVEV (reference sequence). Germline trimming cut 5 bases from V and 5 bases from J; bases unmatched to any gene: 16. The CDR3 totals 18 residues. The CDR3 DNA reads as TGTGCCAGCAGTCCAAACCCGGGACAGGGGGTCTTAAGATATGGCTACACCTTC. Encoded protein: CASSPNPGQGVLRYGYTF.

As concerns this clone: The sample holds other DNA sequences that translate to the same CDR3. This chain's CDR3 is CASSLVGNEQFF. As DNA, the CDR3 is TGTGCCAGCAGCTTAGTCGGAAATGAGCAGTTCTTC. This rearrangement joins TRBV11-3 to TRBJ2-1; D unresolved. Trimming removed 1 base from V and 7 bases from J, with 5 bases in between. CDR1 and CDR2 from the germline V gene are SGHNT and YENEEA. This CDR3 is 12 amino acids long.

This clone has more than one count but fewer than ten. The CDR3 protein is CASSVGPGKGNTIYF. CDR3 bases: TGTGCCAGCAGCGTAGGGCCGGGCAAAGGAAACACCATATATTTT. The rearrangement uses TRBV9 and TRBJ1-3; D ambiguous. The length of the CDR3 is 15 residues. Germline-derived CDR1 and CDR2 are SGDLS and YYNGEE. V was pared by 0 bases and J by 4 bases, with 11 bases between.

This clone has just a few counts. The genes are TRBV25-1 and TRBJ2-5; TRBD2 aligns across 7 bases. Germline V gene data show CDR1 as MGHDK and CDR2 as SYGVNS. The CDR3 length is 12 residues. Trimming cost V 0 bases and J 11 bases; bases outside gene matches: 3. In DNA form, the CDR3 reads TGTGCCAGCAGTGAATATAGGGGAGGGCAGTACTTC. Residues: CASSEYRGGQYF.

The chain combines TRBV5-1 with TRBJ2-2; 10 bases are a match to TRBD1. Germline V gene data show CDR1 as SGHRS and CDR2 as YFSETQ. J lost 4 bases, V lost 5 bases, and 11 bases had no gene match. The length of the CDR3 is 17 residues. In DNA form, the CDR3 reads TGCGCCAGCAGGGCGTATACCGGGACAGGGGCCACCGGGGAGCTGTTTTTT. It specifies CASRAYTGTGATGELFF.

This clone was counted once. The CDR3: CASSPFGAANAGELFF. CDR3 bases: TGTGCCAGCAGCCCCTTTGGGGCAGCTAACGCCGGGGAGCTGTTTTTT. The genes are TRBV7-2 and TRBJ2-2, with D possibly matching TRBD1 (5 bases). The length of the CDR3 is 16 residues. Per the germline V gene, CDR1 is SGHTA and CDR2 is FQGNSA. The ends were cut back, 5 bases at V and 6 bases at J, with 19 bases in the middle.

The chain carries TRBV29-1 and TRBJ2-2; 13 nucleotides match TRBD2. In germline, CDR1 is SQVTM, CDR2 ANQGSEA. The CDR3 is 16 amino acids. V lost 5 bases and J lost 4; bases outside the gene matches: 7. The DNA of the CDR3 is TGCAGCGTTCCCGGGACTAGCGGGACGGGCACCGGGGAGCTGTTTTTT. It codes for CSVPGTSGTGTGELFF.

This clone turned up a few times. This CDR3 is also generated by other DNA sequences in the sample. This rearrangement joins TRBV28 to TRBJ1-5, with a tentative D call TRBD1 (6 bases). Trimming removed 6 bases from V and 6 bases from J, with 9 bases in between. The CDR3 contains 12 residues. CDR1 and CDR2 (germline): MDHEN, SYDVKM. The CDR3 DNA is TGTGCCAGCAGCCTACAGGGTCAGCCCCAGCATTTT. Protein product: CASSLQGQPQHF.

This clone was counted a single time. This may arise from a read error, as a much more abundant clone is one base away. Other DNA sequences from this sample encode an identical CDR3 as well. The chain links TRBV28 to TRBJ1-2, with D perhaps matching TRBD1 (5 bases). The V gene lost 2 bases and the J gene lost 0 bases, with 7 bases spanning the gap. CDR1 MDHEN and CDR2 SYDVKM come from the germline V gene. The CDR3 is 14 amino acids. Written as DNA, the CDR3 is TGTGCCAGCAGTTTAGGGGGGTCTAACTATGGCTACACCTTC. Encoded protein: CASSLGGSNYGYTF.

The chain couples TRBV4-3 to TRBJ2-1, with TRBD1 identical over 12 bases. V shed 3 bases and J 7 bases; nucleotides not matched to a gene: 10. The CDR3 loop spans 17 amino acids. Germline V CDR1 and CDR2: LGHNA, YSLEER. This chain's CDR3 is CASSQTIPGQGANEQFF. In DNA form, the CDR3 reads TGCGCCAGCAGCCAGACTATACCGGGACAGGGGGCGAATGAGCAGTTCTTC.

The chain carries TRBV7-9 and TRBJ1-2, with 7 bases fitting TRBD1. The length of the CDR3 is 14 residues. V trimming: 5 bases; J trimming: 7 bases; junction bases outside the gene matches: 10. The V gene's germline CDR1 is SEHNR and CDR2 FQNEAQ (reference sequence). CDR3 DNA sequence: TGTGCCAGCAGCCGAACAGGGGAAGGATTTGGCTACACCTTC. Its protein is CASSRTGEGFGYTF.

Concerning this clone: Relative to the germline gene, one junction end is altered; a read error may explain this. The rearrangement uses TRBV28 and TRBJ1-2; D unresolved. The CDR3 has 12 residues. Germline CDR1 reads MDHEN; CDR2 reads SYDVKM. CDR3 sequence: CASSRANYGHTF. In nucleotides, the CDR3 is TGTGCCAGCTCTCGGGCTAACTATGGCCACACCTTC.

V usage is TRBV10-3 and J usage is TRBJ2-7; 8 nucleotides align to TRBD1. Germline CDR1 and CDR2: ENHRY and SYGVKD. The V gene end was trimmed by 7 bases and the J gene end by 12 bases; junction bases not matched to a gene: 17. The CDR3 extends over 14 amino acids. The CDR3 coding sequence is TGTGCCATCAAACGGACAGGGAGAGACGTAGTGCTGTACTTC. It codes for CAIKRTGRDVVLYF.

This chain joins TRBV7-9 and TRBJ2-3; D is tentatively TRBD1 or TRBD2 (5 bases each). Trimming took off 4 bases at V and 8 bases at J, with 25 bases between the two ends. CDR1 and CDR2 from the germline V gene are SEHNR and FQNEAQ (reference sequence). This CDR3 spans 17 amino acids. In DNA form, the CDR3 reads TGTGCCAGCAGCTCCCTCTTACTACTAGGGTTAAGGGGTACGCAGTATTTT. Its protein product is CASSSLLLLGLRGTQYF.

The chain employs TRBV7-2 and TRBJ2-7, with 10 bases that match TRBD2. The CDR3 sequence is 17 residues long. Germline loops: CDR1 SGHTA, CDR2 FQGNSA. V was pared by 1 base and J by 6 bases, with 12 bases of the junction left unmatched. For the CDR3, the DNA is TGTGCCAGCAGCTTAGGTCTACTAGCGGGAACCTTCGGCGAGCAGTACTTC. Translating gives CASSLGLLAGTFGEQYF.

This chain uses TRBV6-1 with TRBJ1-1, with D unresolved. Trimming stripped 5 bases from V and 2 bases from J, with 9 bases between. From germline, CDR1 is MNHNS and CDR2 SASEGT. CDR3 length equals 13 residues. CDR3 DNA sequence: TGTGCCAGCAGTTCCGGGTTAAACACTGAAGCTTTCTTT. As protein: CASSSGLNTEAFF.

The chain joins TRBV18 to TRBJ1-1, with 11 bases aligning to TRBD1. Per germline, CDR1 KGHSH and CDR2 LQKENI. Losses at the gene ends were 3 bases for V and 3 bases for J; bases not matched to a gene: 3. The CDR3 is 15 residues long. The CDR3 loop reads CASSPWGQGDTEAFF. As DNA, the CDR3 is TGTGCCAGCTCACCTTGGGGACAGGGGGACACTGAAGCTTTCTTT.

The gene calls are TRBV6-5 and TRBJ2-1; D is ambiguous. In germline, CDR1 is MNHEY, CDR2 SVGAGI. This CDR3 contains 14 residues. V was trimmed by 5 bases and J by 6 bases, leaving 14 bases between them. CDR3 coding DNA: TGTGCCAGCAGTCCCGACGGCCACCCCAATGAGCAGTTCTTC. Its translation: CASSPDGHPNEQFF.